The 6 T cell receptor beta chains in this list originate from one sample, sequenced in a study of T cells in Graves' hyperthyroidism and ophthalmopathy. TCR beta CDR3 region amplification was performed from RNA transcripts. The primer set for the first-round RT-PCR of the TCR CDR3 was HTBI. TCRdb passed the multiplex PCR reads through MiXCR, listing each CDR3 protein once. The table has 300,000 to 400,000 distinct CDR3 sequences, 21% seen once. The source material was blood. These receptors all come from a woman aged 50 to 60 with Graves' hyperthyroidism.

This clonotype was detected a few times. The CDR3 loop is CASSPPGRRKNTEAFF. The CDR3 nucleotides are TGTGCCAGCTCACCACCAGGGAGGCGAAAGAACACTGAAGCTTTCTTT. The V and J genes are TRBV18 and TRBJ1-1; D unresolved. Looked up from germline, CDR1 is KGHSH and CDR2 is LQKENI. The ends were cut back, 0 bases at V and 1 base at J, with 12 bases in the middle. CDR3 size: 16 residues. Combining the CDR3 with reference TRBV18 and TRBJ1-1 gives the whole variable domain NAGVMQNPRHLVRRRGQEARLRCSPMKGHSHVYWYRQLPEEGLKFMVYLQKENIIDESGMPKERFSAEFPKEGPSILRIQQVVRGDSAAYFCASSPPGRRKNTEAFFGQGTRLTVV.

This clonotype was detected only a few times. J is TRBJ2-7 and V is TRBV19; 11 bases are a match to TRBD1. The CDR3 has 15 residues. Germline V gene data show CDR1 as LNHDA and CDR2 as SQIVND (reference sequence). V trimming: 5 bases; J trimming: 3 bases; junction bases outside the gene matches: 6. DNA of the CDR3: TGTGCCAGTAGTCCGGGACAGGGGGGTATCTACGAGCAGTACTTC. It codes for CASSPGQGGIYEQYF.

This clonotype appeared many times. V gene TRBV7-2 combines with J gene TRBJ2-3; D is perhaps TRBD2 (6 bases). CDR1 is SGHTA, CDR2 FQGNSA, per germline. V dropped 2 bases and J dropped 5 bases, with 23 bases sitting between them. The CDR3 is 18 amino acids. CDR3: CASSLRGSVIAVRDTQYF. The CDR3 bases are TGTGCCAGCAGCTTAAGGGGTTCCGTAATAGCGGTGAGAGATACGCAGTATTTT.

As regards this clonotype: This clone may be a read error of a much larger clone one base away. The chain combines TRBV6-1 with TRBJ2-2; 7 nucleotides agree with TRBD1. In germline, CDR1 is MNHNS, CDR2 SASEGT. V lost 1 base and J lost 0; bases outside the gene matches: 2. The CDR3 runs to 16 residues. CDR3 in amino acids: CASSEGQGTNTGELFF. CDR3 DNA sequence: TGTGCCAGCAGTGAAGGACAGGGAACGAACACCGGGGAGCTGTTTTTT.

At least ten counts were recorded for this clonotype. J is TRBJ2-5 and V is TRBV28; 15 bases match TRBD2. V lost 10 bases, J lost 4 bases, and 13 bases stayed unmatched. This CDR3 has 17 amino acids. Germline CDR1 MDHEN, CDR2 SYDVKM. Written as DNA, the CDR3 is TGTGCCACGAAGGGACTAGCGGGAGGAGTTGGACCAGAGACCCAGTACTTC. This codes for CATKGLAGGVGPETQYF. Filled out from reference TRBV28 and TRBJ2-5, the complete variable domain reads DVKVTQSSRYLVKRTGEKVFLECVQDMDHENMFWYRQDPGLGLRLIYFSYDVKMKEKGDIPEGYSVSREKKERFSLILESASTNQTSMYLCATKGLAGGVGPETQYFGPGTRLLVL.

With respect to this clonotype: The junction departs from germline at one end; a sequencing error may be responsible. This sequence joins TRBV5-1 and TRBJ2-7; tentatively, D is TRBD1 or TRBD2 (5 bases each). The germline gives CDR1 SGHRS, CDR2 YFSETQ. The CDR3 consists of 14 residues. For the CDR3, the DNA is TGTGCCAGCAGCCTAGACAGTAAAGGAGGCGAGCAGTACTTC. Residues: CASSLDSKGGEQYF.